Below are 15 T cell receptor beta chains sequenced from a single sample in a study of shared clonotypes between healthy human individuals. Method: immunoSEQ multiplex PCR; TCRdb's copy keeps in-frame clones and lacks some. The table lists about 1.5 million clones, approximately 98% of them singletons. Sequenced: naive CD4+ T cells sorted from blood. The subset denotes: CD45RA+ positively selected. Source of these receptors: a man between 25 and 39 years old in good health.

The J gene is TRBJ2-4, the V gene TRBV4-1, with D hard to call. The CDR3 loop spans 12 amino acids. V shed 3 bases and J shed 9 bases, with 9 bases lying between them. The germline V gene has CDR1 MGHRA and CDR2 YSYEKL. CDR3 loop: CASSHAGGIQYF. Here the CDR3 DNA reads TGCGCCAGCAGCCATGCAGGTGGCATTCAGTACTTC.

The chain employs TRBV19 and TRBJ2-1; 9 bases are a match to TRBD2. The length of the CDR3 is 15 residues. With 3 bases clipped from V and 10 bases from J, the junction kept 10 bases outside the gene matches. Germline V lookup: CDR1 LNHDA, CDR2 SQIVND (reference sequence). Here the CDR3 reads CASSIFLAGLAEQFF. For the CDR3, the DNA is TGTGCCAGTAGTATCTTTCTAGCGGGACTGGCAGAGCAGTTCTTC.

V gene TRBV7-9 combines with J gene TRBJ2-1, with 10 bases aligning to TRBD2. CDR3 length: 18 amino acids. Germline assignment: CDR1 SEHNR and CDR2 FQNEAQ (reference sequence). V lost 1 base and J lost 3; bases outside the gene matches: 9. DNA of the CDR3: TGTGCCAGCAGCTTAGGTCTAGCGGGAGAGAGGGGCTACAATGAGCAGTTCTTC. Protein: CASSLGLAGERGYNEQFF.

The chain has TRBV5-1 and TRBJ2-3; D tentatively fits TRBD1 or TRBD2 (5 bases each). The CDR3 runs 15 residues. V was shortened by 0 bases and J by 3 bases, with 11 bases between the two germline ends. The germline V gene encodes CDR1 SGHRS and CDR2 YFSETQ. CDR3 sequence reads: CASSLAGAETDTQYF. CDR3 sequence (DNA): TGCGCCAGCAGCTTGGCCGGGGCGGAGACAGATACGCAGTATTTT.

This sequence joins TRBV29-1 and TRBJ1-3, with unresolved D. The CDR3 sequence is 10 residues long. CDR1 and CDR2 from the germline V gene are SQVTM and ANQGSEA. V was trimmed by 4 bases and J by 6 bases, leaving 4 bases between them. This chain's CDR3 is CSVGENTIYF. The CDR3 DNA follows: TGCAGCGTTGGAGAAAACACCATATATTTT.

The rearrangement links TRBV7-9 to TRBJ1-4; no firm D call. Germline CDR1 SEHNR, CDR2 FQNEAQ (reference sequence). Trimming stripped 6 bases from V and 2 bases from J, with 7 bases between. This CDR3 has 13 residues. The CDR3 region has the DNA TGTGCCAGCAGAGGGTTCACTAATGAAAAACTGTTTTTT. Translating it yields CASRGFTNEKLFF.

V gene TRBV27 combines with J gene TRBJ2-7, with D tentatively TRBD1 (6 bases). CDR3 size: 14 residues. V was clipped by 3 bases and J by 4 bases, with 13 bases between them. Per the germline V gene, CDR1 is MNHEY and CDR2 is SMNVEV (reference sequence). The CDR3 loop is CASSLGRGTYEQYF. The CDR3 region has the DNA TGTGCCAGCAGTTTGGGCAGGGGCACGTACGAGCAGTACTTC.

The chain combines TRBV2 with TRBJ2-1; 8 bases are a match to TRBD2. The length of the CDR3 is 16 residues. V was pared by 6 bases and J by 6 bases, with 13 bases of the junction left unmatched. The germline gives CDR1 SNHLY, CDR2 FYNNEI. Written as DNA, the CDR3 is TGTGCCAGCAGACTCACGCTCGCGGGAGGAATCAATGAGCAGTTCTTC. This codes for CASRLTLAGGINEQFF.

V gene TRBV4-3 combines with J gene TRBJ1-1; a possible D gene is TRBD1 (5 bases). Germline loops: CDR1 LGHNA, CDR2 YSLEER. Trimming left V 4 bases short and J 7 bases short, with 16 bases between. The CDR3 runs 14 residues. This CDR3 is CASSRRDHGDEAFF. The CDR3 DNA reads TGCGCCAGCAGCCGCAGGGACCATGGGGATGAAGCTTTCTTT.

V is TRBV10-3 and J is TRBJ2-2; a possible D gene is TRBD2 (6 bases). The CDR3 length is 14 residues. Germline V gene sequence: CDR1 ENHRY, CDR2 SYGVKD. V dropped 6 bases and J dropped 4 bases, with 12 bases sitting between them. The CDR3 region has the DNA TGTGCCATCAGCCTGGGACTCCTCACCGGGGAGCTGTTTTTT. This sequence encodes CAISLGLLTGELFF.

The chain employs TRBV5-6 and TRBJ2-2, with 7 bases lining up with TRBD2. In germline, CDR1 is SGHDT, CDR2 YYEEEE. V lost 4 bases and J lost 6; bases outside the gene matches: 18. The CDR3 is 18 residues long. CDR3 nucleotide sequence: TGTGCCAGCAGCCAAACCCCCGCCGTGGCGGGAGCCTCCGGGGAGCTGTTTTTT. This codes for CASSQTPAVAGASGELFF. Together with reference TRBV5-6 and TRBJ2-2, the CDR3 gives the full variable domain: DAGVTQSPTHLIKTRGQQVTLRCSPKSGHDTVSWYQQALGQGPQFIFQYYEEEERQRGNFPDRFSGHQFPNYSSELNVNALLLGDSALYLCASSQTPAVAGASGELFFGEGSRLTVL.

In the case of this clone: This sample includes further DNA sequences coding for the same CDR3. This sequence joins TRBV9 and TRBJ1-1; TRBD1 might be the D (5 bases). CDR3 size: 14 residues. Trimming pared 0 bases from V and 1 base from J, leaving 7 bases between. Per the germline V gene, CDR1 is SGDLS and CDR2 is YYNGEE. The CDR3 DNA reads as TGTGCCAGCAGCGTAGTGACAGCGAACACTGAAGCTTTCTTT. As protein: CASSVVTANTEAFF.

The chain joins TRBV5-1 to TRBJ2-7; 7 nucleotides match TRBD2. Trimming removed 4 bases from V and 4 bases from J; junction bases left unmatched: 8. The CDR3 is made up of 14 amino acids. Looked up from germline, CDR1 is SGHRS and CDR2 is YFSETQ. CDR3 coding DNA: TGCGCCAGCAGCCAGACTAGCCCCAGGTACGAGCAGTACTTC. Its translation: CASSQTSPRYEQYF.

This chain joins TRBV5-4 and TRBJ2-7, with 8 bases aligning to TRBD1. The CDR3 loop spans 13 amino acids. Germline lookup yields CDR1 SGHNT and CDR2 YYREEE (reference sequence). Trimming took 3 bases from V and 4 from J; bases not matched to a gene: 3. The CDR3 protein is CASSSRQGYEQYF. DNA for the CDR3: TGTGCCAGCAGCTCCAGACAGGGGTACGAGCAGTACTTC.

CDR3 sequence: CASSLGAASGTDTQYF. The CDR3 bases are TGCGCCAGCAGCTTGGGAGCGGCCTCCGGCACAGATACGCAGTATTTT. The rearrangement joins TRBV5-1 to TRBJ2-3, with a weak D call TRBD2 (5 bases). Germline-derived CDR1 and CDR2 are SGHRS and YFSETQ. CDR3 length: 16 residues. Trimming removed 0 bases from V and 1 base from J, with 12 bases in between.